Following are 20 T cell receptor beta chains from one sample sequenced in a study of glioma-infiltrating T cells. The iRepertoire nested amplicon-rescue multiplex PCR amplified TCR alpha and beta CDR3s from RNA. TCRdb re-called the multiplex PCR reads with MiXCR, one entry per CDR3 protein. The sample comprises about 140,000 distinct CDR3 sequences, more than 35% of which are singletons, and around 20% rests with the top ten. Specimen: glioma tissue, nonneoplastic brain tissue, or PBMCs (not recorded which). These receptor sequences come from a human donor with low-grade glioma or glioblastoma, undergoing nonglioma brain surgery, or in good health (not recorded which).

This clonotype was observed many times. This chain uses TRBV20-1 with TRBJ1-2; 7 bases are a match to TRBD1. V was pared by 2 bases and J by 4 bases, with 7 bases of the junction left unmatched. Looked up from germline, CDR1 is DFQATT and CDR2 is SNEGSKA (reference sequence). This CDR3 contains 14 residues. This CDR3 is CSARRDSGGYGYTF. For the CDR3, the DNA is TGCAGTGCTAGAAGGGACAGCGGGGGCTATGGCTACACCTTC.

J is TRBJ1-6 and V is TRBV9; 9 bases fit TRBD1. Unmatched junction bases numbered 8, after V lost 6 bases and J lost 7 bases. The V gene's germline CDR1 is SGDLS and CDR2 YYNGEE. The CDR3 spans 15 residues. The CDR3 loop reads CASTRTGDYNSPLHF. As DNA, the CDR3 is TGTGCCAGCACCCGGACAGGGGATTACAATTCACCCCTCCACTTT.

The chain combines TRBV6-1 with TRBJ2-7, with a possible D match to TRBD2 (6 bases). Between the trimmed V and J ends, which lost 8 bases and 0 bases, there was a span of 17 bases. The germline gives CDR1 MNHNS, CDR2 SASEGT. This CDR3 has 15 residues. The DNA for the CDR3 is TGTGCCAGCGTGGGGAGACTAGGCAGCTCCTACGAGCAGTACTTC. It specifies CASVGRLGSSYEQYF.

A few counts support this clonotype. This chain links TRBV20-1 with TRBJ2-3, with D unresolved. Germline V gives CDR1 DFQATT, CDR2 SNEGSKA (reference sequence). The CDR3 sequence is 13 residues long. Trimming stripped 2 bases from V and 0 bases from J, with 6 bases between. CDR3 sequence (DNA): TGCAGTGCTAGAAGGTCTAGCACAGATACGCAGTATTTT. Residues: CSARRSSTDTQYF.

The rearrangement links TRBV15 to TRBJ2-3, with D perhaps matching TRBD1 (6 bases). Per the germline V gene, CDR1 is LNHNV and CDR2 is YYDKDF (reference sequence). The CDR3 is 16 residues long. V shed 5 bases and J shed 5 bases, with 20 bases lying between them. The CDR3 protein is CATSSYGRTEKDTQYF. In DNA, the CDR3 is TGTGCCACCAGCTCTTACGGAAGGACAGAAAAAGATACGCAGTATTTT.

CDR3 nucleotides: TGTGCCAGCAGTCTTCACGGGAACCGGGACGATACGCAGTATTTT. Protein sequence: CASSLHGNRDDTQYF. The chain employs TRBV28 and TRBJ2-3; possibly TRBD1 or TRBD2 for D (5 bases each). V lost 5 bases and J 6 bases, leaving 18 bases between the germline ends. CDR1 and CDR2 from the germline V gene are MDHEN and SYDVKM. This CDR3 region has 15 residues. Full variable domain (outside the CDR3, taken from reference TRBV28 and TRBJ2-3): DVKVTQSSRYLVKRTGEKVFLECVQDMDHENMFWYRQDPGLGLRLIYFSYDVKMKEKGDIPEGYSVSREKKERFSLILESASTNQTSMYLCASSLHGNRDDTQYFGPGTRLTVL.

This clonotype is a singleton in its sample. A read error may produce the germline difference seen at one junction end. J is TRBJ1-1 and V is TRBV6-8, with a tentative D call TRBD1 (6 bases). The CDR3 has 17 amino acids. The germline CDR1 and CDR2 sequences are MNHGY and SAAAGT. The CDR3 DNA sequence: TGCGCCAGCAGTGTTACGCGGGGACACCCCATGAACACTGAAGCTTTCTTT. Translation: CASSVTRGHPMNTEAFF.

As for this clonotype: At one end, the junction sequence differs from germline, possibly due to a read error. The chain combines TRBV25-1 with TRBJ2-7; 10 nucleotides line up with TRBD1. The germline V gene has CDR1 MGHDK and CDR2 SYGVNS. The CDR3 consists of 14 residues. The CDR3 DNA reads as TGTGCCAGCAGTGAAGGGACAGGGGTCTACGAGCAGCACTTC. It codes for CASSEGTGVYEQHF.

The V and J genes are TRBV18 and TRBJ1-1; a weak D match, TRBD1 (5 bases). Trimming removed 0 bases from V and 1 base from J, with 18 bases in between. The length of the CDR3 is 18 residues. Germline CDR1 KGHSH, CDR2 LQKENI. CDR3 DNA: TGTGCCAGCTCACCACCCGGGGCCACAGGACCCTCGAACACTGAAGCTTTCTTT. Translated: CASSPPGATGPSNTEAFF. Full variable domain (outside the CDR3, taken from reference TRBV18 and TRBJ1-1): NAGVMQNPRHLVRRRGQEARLRCSPMKGHSHVYWYRQLPEEGLKFMVYLQKENIIDESGMPKERFSAEFPKEGPSILRIQQVVRGDSAAYFCASSPPGATGPSNTEAFFGQGTRLTVV.

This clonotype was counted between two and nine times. CDR3: CSATGLAGRNEQYF. For the CDR3, the DNA is TGCAGTGCTACTGGACTAGCGGGACGGAACGAGCAGTACTTC. V and J are TRBV20-1 and TRBJ2-7, with 12 nucleotides matching TRBD2. Germline CDR1 is DFQATT and CDR2 is SNEGSKA (reference sequence). CDR3 size: 14 residues. Trimming removed 4 bases from V and 5 bases from J; junction bases left unmatched: 6.

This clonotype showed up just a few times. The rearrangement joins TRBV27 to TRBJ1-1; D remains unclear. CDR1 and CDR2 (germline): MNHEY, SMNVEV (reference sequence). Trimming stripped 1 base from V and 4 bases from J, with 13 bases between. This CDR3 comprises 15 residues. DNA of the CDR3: TGTGCCAGCAGTTTATATCCCCGGGCCGGCACTGAAGCTTTCTTT. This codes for CASSLYPRAGTEAFF.

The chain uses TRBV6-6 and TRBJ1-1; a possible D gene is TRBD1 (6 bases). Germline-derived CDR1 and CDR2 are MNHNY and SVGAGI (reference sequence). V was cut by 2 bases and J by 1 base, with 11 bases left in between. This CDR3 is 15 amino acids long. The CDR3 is CASSYTQGGNTEAFF. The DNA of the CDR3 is TGTGCCAGCAGTTACACCCAAGGGGGGAACACTGAAGCTTTCTTT.

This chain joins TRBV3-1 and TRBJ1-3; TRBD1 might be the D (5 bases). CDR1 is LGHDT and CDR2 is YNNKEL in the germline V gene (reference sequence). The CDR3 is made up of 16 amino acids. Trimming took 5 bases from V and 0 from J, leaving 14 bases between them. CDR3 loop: CASSGQGHFSGNTIYF. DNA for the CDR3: TGTGCCAGCAGCGGACAAGGACATTTCTCTGGAAACACCATATATTTT. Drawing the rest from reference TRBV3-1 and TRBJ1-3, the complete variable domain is DTAVSQTPKYLVTQMGNDKSIKCEQNLGHDTMYWYKQDSKKFLKIMFSYNNKELIINETVPNRFSPKSPDKAHLNLHINSLELGDSAVYFCASSGQGHFSGNTIYFGEGSWLTVV.

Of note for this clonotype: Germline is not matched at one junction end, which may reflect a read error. The CDR3 nucleotides read TGCAGGGCTACAGACTATCGGAAAGAGACCCAGTACTTC. Encoded protein: CRATDYRKETQYF. The chain has TRBV20-1 and TRBJ2-5; possibly TRBD2 for D (5 bases). This CDR3 contains 13 residues. Germline V lookup: CDR1 DFQATT, CDR2 SNEGSKA (reference sequence).

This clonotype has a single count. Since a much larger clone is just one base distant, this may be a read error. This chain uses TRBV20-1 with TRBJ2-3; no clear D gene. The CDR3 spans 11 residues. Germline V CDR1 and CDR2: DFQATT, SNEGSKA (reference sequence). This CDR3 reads CIAGWTDTQYF. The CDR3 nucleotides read TGCATCGCCGGCTGGACAGATACGCAGTATTTT.

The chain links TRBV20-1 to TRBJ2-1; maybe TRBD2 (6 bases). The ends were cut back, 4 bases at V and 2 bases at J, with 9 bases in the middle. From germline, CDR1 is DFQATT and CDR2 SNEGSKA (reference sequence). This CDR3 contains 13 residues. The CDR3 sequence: CSAKGLTYNEQFF. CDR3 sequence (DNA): TGCAGTGCTAAGGGACTGACCTACAATGAGCAGTTCTTC.

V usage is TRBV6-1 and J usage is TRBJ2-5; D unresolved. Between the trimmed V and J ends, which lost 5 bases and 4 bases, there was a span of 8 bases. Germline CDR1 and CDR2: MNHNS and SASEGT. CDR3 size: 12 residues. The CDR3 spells CASSWSSETQYF. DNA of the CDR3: TGTGCCAGCAGTTGGTCTTCAGAGACCCAGTACTTC.

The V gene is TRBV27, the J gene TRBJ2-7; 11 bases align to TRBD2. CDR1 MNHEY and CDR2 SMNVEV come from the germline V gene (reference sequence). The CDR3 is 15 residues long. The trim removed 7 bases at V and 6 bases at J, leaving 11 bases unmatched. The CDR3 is CASILIAGGPGEQYF. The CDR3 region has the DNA TGTGCCAGCATTTTGATAGCGGGAGGGCCCGGCGAGCAGTACTTC.

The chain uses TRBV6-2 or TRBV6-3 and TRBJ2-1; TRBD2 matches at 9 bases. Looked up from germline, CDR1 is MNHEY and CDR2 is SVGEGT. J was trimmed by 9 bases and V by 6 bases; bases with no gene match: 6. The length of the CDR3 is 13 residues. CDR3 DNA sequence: TGTGCCAGCAGGGAAATAGCGGGAGCTGAGCAGTTCTTC. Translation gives CASREIAGAEQFF.

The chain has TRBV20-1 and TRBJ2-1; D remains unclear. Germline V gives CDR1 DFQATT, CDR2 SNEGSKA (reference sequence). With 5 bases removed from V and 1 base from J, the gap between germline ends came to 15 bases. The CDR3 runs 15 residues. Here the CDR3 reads CSAQIPDLSYNEQFF. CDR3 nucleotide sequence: TGCAGTGCTCAGATCCCTGATCTATCCTACAATGAGCAGTTCTTC.